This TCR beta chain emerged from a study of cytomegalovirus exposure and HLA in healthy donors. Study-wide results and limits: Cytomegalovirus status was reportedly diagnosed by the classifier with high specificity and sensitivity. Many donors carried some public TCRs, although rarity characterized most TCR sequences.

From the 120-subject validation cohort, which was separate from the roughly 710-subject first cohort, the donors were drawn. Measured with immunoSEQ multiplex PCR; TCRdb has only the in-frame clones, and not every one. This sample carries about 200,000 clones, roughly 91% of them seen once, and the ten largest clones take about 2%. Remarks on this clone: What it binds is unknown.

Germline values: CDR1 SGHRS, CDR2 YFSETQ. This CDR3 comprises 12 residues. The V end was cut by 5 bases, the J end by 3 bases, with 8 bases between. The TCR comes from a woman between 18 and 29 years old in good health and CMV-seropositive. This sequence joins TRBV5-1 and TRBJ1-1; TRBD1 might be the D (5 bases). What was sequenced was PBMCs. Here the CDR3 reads CASRIGDTEAFF. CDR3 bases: TGCGCCAGCAGGATAGGGGACACTGAAGCTTTCTTT.